The clone carrying this TCR beta chain was seen a single time. Assay used: immunoSEQ multiplex PCR; TCRdb lists only in-frame clones, some missing. The data show around 72,000 clones, with 91% seen just once and roughly 0.38% held by the top ten. Germline CDR1 reads MDHEN; CDR2 reads SYDVKM. CDR3 length equals 13 residues. V was shortened by 6 bases and J by 4 bases, with 12 bases between the two germline ends. These data come from a study of technical replicates of blood from a handful of donors. This TCR derives from a human donor in good health. Some clones in this sample may be carry-over from other donors' samples. Specimen: T cells isolated from PBMCs. V gene TRBV28 combines with J gene TRBJ1-2; the D gene is possibly TRBD1 (6 bases). This CDR3 reads CASRLTGSYGYTF. The CDR3 nucleotides are TGTGCCAGCAGATTGACAGGTTCCTATGGCTACACCTTC.